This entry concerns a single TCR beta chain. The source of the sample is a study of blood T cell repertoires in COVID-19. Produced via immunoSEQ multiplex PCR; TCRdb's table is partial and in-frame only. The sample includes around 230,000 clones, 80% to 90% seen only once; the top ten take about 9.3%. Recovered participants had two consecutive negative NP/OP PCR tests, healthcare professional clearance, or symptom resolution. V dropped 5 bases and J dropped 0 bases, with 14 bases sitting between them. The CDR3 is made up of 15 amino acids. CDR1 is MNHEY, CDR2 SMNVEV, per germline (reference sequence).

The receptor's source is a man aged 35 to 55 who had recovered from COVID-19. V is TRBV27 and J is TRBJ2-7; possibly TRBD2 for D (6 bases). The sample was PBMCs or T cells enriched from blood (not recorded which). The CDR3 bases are TGTGCCAGCAGTACCTTAGCGGTTAGCTCCTACGAGCAGTACTTC. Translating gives CASSTLAVSSYEQYF.